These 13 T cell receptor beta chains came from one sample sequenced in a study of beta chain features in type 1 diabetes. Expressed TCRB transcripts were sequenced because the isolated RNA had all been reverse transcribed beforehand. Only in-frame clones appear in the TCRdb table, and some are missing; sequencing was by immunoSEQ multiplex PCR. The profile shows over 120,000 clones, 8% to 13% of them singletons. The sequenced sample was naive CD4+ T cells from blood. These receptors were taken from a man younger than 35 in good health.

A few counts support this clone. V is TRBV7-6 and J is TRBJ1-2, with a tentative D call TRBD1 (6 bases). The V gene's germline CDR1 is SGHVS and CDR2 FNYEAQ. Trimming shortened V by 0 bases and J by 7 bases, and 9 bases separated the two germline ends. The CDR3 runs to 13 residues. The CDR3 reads CASSLARGGGYTF. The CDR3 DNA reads TGTGCCAGCAGCTTAGCGCGAGGGGGTGGCTACACCTTC.

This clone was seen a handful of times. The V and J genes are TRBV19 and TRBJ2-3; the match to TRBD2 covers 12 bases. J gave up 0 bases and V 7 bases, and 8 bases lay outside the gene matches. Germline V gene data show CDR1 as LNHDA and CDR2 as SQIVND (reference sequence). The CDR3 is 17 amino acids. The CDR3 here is CASTERGLAGSTDTQYF. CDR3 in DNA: TGTGCCAGTACCGAAAGAGGACTAGCGGGGAGCACAGATACGCAGTATTTT.

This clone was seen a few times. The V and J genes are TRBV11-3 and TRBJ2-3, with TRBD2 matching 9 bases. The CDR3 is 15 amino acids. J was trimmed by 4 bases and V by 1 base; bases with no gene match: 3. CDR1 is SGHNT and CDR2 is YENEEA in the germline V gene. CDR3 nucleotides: TGTGCCAGCAGCTTAGGGGTAGCGGGAGCAGATACGCAGTATTTT. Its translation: CASSLGVAGADTQYF.

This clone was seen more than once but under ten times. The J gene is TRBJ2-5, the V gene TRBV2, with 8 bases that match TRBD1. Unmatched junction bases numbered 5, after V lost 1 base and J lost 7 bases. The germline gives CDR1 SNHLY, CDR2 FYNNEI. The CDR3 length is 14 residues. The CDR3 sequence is CASSEVGGTGTQYF. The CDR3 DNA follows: TGTGCCAGCAGTGAAGTAGGAGGGACAGGGACCCAGTACTTC. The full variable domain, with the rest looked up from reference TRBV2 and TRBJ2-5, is EPEVTQTPSHQVTQMGQEVILRCVPISNHLYFYWYRQILGQKVEFLVSFYNNEISEKSEIFDDQFSVERPDGSNFTLKIRSTKLEDSAMYFCASSEVGGTGTQYFGPGTRLLVL.

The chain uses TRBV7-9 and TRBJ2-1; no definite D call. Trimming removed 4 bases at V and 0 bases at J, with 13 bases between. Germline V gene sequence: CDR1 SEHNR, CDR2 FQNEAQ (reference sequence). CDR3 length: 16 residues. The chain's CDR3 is CASSSPRISSYNEQFF. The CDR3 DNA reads TGTGCCAGCAGCTCCCCGCGGATTAGCTCCTACAATGAGCAGTTCTTC.

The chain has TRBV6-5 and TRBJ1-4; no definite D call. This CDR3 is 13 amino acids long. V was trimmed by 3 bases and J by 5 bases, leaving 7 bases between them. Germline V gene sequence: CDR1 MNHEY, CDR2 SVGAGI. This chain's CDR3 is CASSYWQNEKLFF. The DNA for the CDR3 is TGTGCCAGCAGTTATTGGCAAAATGAAAAACTGTTTTTT.

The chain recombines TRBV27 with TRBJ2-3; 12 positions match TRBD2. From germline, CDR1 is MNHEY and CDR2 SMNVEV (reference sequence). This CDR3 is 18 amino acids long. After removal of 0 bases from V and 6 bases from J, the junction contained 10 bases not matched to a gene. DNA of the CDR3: TGTGCCAGCAGTTTATCTCGGTCTAGCGGGGGGGCGTGGGATACGCAGTATTTT. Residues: CASSLSRSSGGAWDTQYF.

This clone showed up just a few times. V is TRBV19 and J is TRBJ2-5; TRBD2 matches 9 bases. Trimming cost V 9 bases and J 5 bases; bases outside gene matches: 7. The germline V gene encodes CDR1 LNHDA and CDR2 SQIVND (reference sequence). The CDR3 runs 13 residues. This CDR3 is CASQRGAGETQYF. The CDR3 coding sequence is TGTGCCAGCCAGCGGGGGGCTGGGGAGACCCAGTACTTC.

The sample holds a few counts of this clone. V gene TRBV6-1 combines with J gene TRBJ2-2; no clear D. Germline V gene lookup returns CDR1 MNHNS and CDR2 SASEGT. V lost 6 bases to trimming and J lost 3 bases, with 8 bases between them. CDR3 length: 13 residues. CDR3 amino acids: CASSGGDTGELFF. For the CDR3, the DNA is TGTGCCAGCAGCGGCGGAGACACCGGGGAGCTGTTTTTT.

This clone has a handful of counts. The CDR3 region has the DNA TGCGCCAGCAGCCAAGCTTTCCAGGCTCGATACGAGCAGTACTTC. Its translation is CASSQAFQARYEQYF. This chain links TRBV4-3 with TRBJ2-7; D is undetermined. Germline CDR1 reads LGHNA; CDR2 reads YSLEER. The germline V and J ends were trimmed by 1 base and 4 bases, with 14 bases remaining between them. The length of the CDR3 is 15 residues.

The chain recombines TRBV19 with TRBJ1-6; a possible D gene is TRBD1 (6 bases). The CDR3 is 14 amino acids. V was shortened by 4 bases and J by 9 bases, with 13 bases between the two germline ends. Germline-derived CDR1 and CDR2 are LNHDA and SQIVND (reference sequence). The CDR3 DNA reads TGTGCCAGTAGTAGTGGACAGCTTGTTTCACCCCTCCACTTT. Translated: CASSSGQLVSPLHF. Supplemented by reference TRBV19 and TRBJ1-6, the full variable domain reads DGGITQSPKYLFRKEGQNVTLSCEQNLNHDAMYWYRQDPGQGLRLIYYSQIVNDFQKGDIAEGYSVSREKKESFPLTVTSAQKNPTAFYLCASSSGQLVSPLHFGNGTRLTVT.

The CDR3 DNA reads as TGTGCCAGCAGTTACGACTTCGGGGATGATGGTCAGCCCCAGCATTTT. Its protein product is CASSYDFGDDGQPQHF. The chain carries TRBV6-6 and TRBJ1-5; unclear D gene. The germline V gene has CDR1 MNHNY and CDR2 SVGAGI (reference sequence). This CDR3 has 16 amino acids. Between the trimmed V and J ends, which lost 2 bases and 6 bases, there was a span of 17 bases.

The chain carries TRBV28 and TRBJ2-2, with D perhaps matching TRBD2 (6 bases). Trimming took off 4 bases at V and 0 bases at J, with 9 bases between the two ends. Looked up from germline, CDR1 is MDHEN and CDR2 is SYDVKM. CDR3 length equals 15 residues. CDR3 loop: CASSWWTTNTGELFF. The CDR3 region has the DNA TGTGCCAGCAGTTGGTGGACTACGAACACCGGGGAGCTGTTTTTT.